The 5 T cell receptor beta chains reported below all come from one sample, sequenced in a study of preoperative IRX-2 immunotherapy in early breast cancer. Documented treatment: preoperative locoregional IRX-2 cytokine immunotherapy. Clones were read by immunoSEQ multiplex PCR, and TCRdb kept only the in-frame ones, dropping some. The table shows 25,000 to 30,000 clones, with over 65% occurring only once. This sample was obtained from a patient treated with IRX-2 immunotherapy. Source of these receptors: a human donor with breast cancer.

The V and J genes are TRBV15 and TRBJ2-2; 7 positions match TRBD2. Germline trimming cut 3 bases from V and 4 bases from J; bases unmatched to any gene: 11. The V gene's germline CDR1 is LNHNV and CDR2 YYDKDF (reference sequence). The CDR3 covers 17 residues. The CDR3 reads CATSSRLGGFGTGELFF. CDR3 nucleotides: TGTGCCACCAGCAGCCGCCTGGGGGGGTTCGGCACCGGGGAGCTGTTTTTT.

This clone was observed a few times. The chain carries TRBV28 and TRBJ1-2; 7 bases match TRBD1. With 2 bases clipped from V and 6 bases from J, the junction kept 6 bases outside the gene matches. The CDR3 loop spans 14 amino acids. Germline V gives CDR1 MDHEN, CDR2 SYDVKM. This chain's CDR3 is CASSLAGGKDGYTF. As DNA, the CDR3 is TGTGCCAGCAGTTTAGCAGGGGGAAAGGATGGCTACACCTTC.

This chain links TRBV19 with TRBJ1-6; 10 bases agree with TRBD1. Germline CDR1 reads LNHDA; CDR2 reads SQIVND (reference sequence). The CDR3 loop spans 19 amino acids. V was clipped by 7 bases and J by 11 bases; unmatched bases: 23. The CDR3 DNA reads as TGTGCCAGTAACGCTCGACTCCGGACAGGGGGTTACTCTGGGGCACCCCTCCACTTT. As protein: CASNARLRTGGYSGAPLHF. The full variable domain, completed using reference TRBV19 and TRBJ1-6, is DGGITQSPKYLFRKEGQNVTLSCEQNLNHDAMYWYRQDPGQGLRLIYYSQIVNDFQKGDIAEGYSVSREKKESFPLTVTSAQKNPTAFYLCASNARLRTGGYSGAPLHFGNGTRLTVT.

J is TRBJ1-5 and V is TRBV7-1; D possibly corresponds to TRBD1 (6 bases). TRBV7-1 is noted as an ORF with a role that remains uncertain. The CDR3 loop spans 14 amino acids. CDR3 sequence: CVGSQGLSNQPQHF. In DNA, the CDR3 is TGTGTGGGATCACAGGGCTTGAGCAATCAGCCCCAGCATTTT.

The J gene is TRBJ2-6, the V gene TRBV23-1; D perhaps matches TRBD1 (5 bases). TRBV23-1 is identified as an open reading frame with a role that is uncertain. The CDR3 spans 16 residues. Between the trimmed V and J ends, which lost 6 bases and 4 bases, there was a span of 16 bases. CDR3 sequence: CASSQGWGMGANVLTF. The CDR3 DNA is TGCGCCAGCAGCCAAGGTTGGGGCATGGGGGCCAACGTCCTGACTTTC.